Following are 32 T cell receptor beta chains from one sample sequenced in a study of shared clonotypes between healthy human individuals. The method was immunoSEQ multiplex PCR; TCRdb's version includes in-frame clones alone and lacks a portion of them. Seen here are approximately 98,000 clones, about 71% observed once, and the top ten hold approximately 23%. What was sequenced was memory CD8+ T cells sorted from blood. Noted subset: CD45RO+ cells pooled with CCR7-negative TemRA cells. The receptors here all came from a woman aged 25-40 years in good health.

Only a few counts were recorded for this clone. J is TRBJ2-5 and V is TRBV7-9; D call uncertain. The V end lost 5 bases, the J end lost 1 base, and 11 bases lay between the germline ends. Germline V gene lookup returns CDR1 SEHNR and CDR2 FQNEAQ (reference sequence). The CDR3 contains 14 residues. The CDR3 protein is CASSAVGSQETQYF. The CDR3 DNA follows: TGTGCCAGCAGCGCCGTGGGGTCCCAAGAGACCCAGTACTTC.

This chain uses TRBV6-1 with TRBJ1-1; a possible D gene is TRBD1 (6 bases). Trimming took off 1 base at V and 4 bases at J, with 13 bases between the two ends. This CDR3 is built from 15 residues. Germline assignment: CDR1 MNHNS and CDR2 SASEGT. CDR3 residues: CASSEGFEGGTEAFF. DNA of the CDR3: TGTGCCAGCAGTGAAGGGTTTGAAGGGGGCACTGAAGCTTTCTTT.

This clone was counted only a few times. For the CDR3, the DNA is TGTGCCAGCAGCCCACAGGGGCTAAAGGTCTACGAGCAGTACTTC. Residues: CASSPQGLKVYEQYF. The chain joins TRBV7-8 to TRBJ2-7, with 7 bases aligning to TRBD1. The germline CDR1 and CDR2 sequences are SGHVS and FQNEAQ. This CDR3 spans 15 amino acids. The V gene end was trimmed by 5 bases and the J gene end by 3 bases; junction bases not matched to a gene: 10.

This clone was observed a handful of times. The rearrangement joins TRBV5-5 to TRBJ2-7, with TRBD1 identical over 7 bases. The germline CDR1 and CDR2 sequences are SGHKS and YYEKEE (reference sequence). Unmatched junction bases numbered 10, after V lost 4 bases and J lost 6 bases. This CDR3 has 14 residues. CDR3 nucleotides: TGTGCCAGCAGCCTGGACAGGAGTTGGTTCGAGCAGTACTTC. Amino acids: CASSLDRSWFEQYF.

The rearrangement uses TRBV28 and TRBJ2-7; a possible D gene is TRBD1 (6 bases). Trimming removed 7 bases from V and 0 bases from J, with 19 bases in between. Germline V CDR1 and CDR2: MDHEN, SYDVKM. This CDR3 comprises 16 residues. The CDR3 here is CASTRLGAGDSYEQYF. CDR3 DNA: TGTGCCAGCACCCGCCTCGGGGCAGGGGACTCCTACGAGCAGTACTTC.

The V call is TRBV30, the J call TRBJ2-1; 10 bases are a match to TRBD2. Germline V gene lookup returns CDR1 GTSNPN and CDR2 SVGIG (reference sequence). The CDR3 extends over 16 amino acids. After removal of 3 bases from V and 5 bases from J, the junction contained 10 bases not matched to a gene. The CDR3 sequence is CAWSRPTSGVHNEQFF. The CDR3 region has the DNA TGTGCCTGGAGCCGACCAACTAGCGGGGTTCACAATGAGCAGTTCTTC.

This clone has just a few counts. This chain connects TRBV7-9 to TRBJ2-5; D ambiguous. The DNA end is more similar to TRBJ2-7, so the J call may be wrong. The CDR3 covers 15 residues. Germline assignment: CDR1 SEHNR and CDR2 FQNEAQ (reference sequence). In nucleotides, the CDR3 is TGTGCCAGCAGCTTAGCGGGTGGAAGCTCCTACGAGCAGTACTTC. Translated: CASSLAGGSSYEQYF.

This clone showed up just once. This chain uses TRBV5-5 with TRBJ2-7, with a tentative D call TRBD1 (5 bases). CDR1 and CDR2 (germline): SGHKS, YYEKEE (reference sequence). This CDR3 is built from 14 residues. Between the trimmed V and J ends, which lost 2 bases and 5 bases, there was a span of 14 bases. Here the CDR3 reads CASSFVGDRDEQYF. CDR3 bases: TGTGCCAGCAGCTTTGTAGGGGATAGGGACGAGCAGTACTTC.

The V gene is TRBV2, the J gene TRBJ2-5; D perhaps matches TRBD1 (5 bases). V was pared by 6 bases and J by 1 base, with 15 bases between. Germline V gene data show CDR1 as SNHLY and CDR2 as FYNNEI. The CDR3 length is 15 residues. The CDR3 reads CASRITTASQETQYF. Here the CDR3 DNA reads TGTGCCAGCAGAATCACGACAGCCAGCCAAGAGACCCAGTACTTC.

The sample holds a few counts of this clone. One end of the junction varies from germline; a read error may be responsible. This rearrangement joins TRBV4-1 to TRBJ2-7; no reliable D call. Germline CDR1 is MGHRA and CDR2 is YSYEKL. This CDR3 is built from 12 residues. This CDR3 reads CASSSLDYEQYF. In DNA, the CDR3 is TGTGCCAGCAGCTCGCTGGACTACGAGCAGTACTTC.

V gene TRBV5-4 combines with J gene TRBJ2-7; TRBD2 agrees at 12 bases. This CDR3 has 15 amino acids. V trimming: 4 bases; J trimming: 4 bases; junction bases outside the gene matches: 6. The V gene's germline CDR1 is SGHNT and CDR2 YYREEE (reference sequence). CDR3 region: CASSHASGREYEQYF. Here the CDR3 DNA reads TGTGCCAGCAGCCATGCTAGCGGGAGGGAGTACGAGCAGTACTTC.

Remarks on this clone: Other DNA sequences from this sample encode an identical CDR3 as well. This chain uses TRBV11-2 with TRBJ2-5; 8 bases align to TRBD2. The J call is uncertain, as TRBJ2-7 better fits the DNA end. CDR1 is SGHAT and CDR2 is FQNNGV in the germline V gene. The CDR3 is 14 amino acids. CDR3 nucleotides: TGTGCCAGCAGCTTAAAGCGGGAGATACACGAGCAGTACTTC. Protein product: CASSLKREIHEQYF.

Only a few counts were recorded for this clone. This chain links TRBV2 with TRBJ2-7; D gene unclear. Germline CDR1 reads SNHLY; CDR2 reads FYNNEI. The CDR3 is made up of 12 amino acids. Between the trimmed V and J ends, which lost 7 bases and 5 bases, there was a span of 12 bases. CDR3 protein: CASTDGFHEQYF. In nucleotides, the CDR3 is TGTGCCAGCACCGACGGCTTTCACGAGCAGTACTTC.

The chain links TRBV6-4 to TRBJ2-5; 9 nucleotides line up with TRBD2. The end of the DNA aligns better with TRBJ2-7, so the J call may be wrong. Germline V lookup: CDR1 MRHNA, CDR2 SNTAGT. The CDR3 contains 15 residues. In DNA form, the CDR3 reads TGTGCCAGCAGTGAAGAGGCGGGAGGGGGGTACGAGCAGTACTTC. It is translated as CASSEEAGGGYEQYF.

As DNA, the CDR3 is TGCGCCAGCAGCCAAGAATGGAGGGTTCCCGAAGCTTTCTTT. Amino acids: CASSQEWRVPEAFF. This rearrangement joins TRBV4-1 to TRBJ1-1; D is unresolved. Trimming shortened V by 0 bases and J by 8 bases, and 13 bases separated the two germline ends. The length of the CDR3 is 14 residues. CDR1 and CDR2 from the germline V gene are MGHRA and YSYEKL.

This chain connects TRBV7-6 to TRBJ1-3; D unresolved. Germline V gene lookup returns CDR1 SGHVS and CDR2 FNYEAQ. The CDR3 has 12 residues. V lost 3 bases, J lost 6 bases, and 6 bases lay in between. CDR3 sequence (DNA): TGTGCCAGCAGCTTGGGCCAAAACACCATATATTTT. Amino acids: CASSLGQNTIYF.

The genes are TRBV4-1 and TRBJ2-7; D is perhaps TRBD1 or TRBD2 (5 bases each). Trimming took off 4 bases at V and 5 bases at J, with 24 bases between the two ends. Per germline, CDR1 MGHRA and CDR2 YSYEKL. This CDR3 region has 17 residues. The chain's CDR3 is CASSRSSRDARMDEQYF. The CDR3 DNA sequence: TGCGCCAGCAGCCGGTCTTCTCGGGACGCCCGGATGGACGAGCAGTACTTC.

V gene TRBV18 combines with J gene TRBJ2-2; TRBD2 is a possible D gene (6 bases). CDR3 size: 17 residues. CDR1 is KGHSH, CDR2 LQKENI, per germline. V was clipped by 2 bases and J by 1 base, with 14 bases between them. The CDR3 DNA sequence: TGTGCCAGCTCACCATTGATAGCGGAGAGGAACACCGGGGAGCTGTTTTTT. The encoded protein is CASSPLIAERNTGELFF.

The V call is TRBV13, the J call TRBJ1-1, with D possibly matching TRBD1 (5 bases). Trimming stripped 1 base from V and 4 bases from J, with 10 bases between. CDR3 length equals 14 residues. The germline gives CDR1 PRHDT, CDR2 FYEKMQ (reference sequence). The CDR3 sequence: CASSLEVGGTEAFF. DNA for the CDR3: TGTGCCAGCAGCTTAGAGGTGGGGGGCACTGAAGCTTTCTTT.

This chain joins TRBV5-4 and TRBJ1-1; TRBD1 matches 12 bases. Germline CDR1 reads SGHNT; CDR2 reads YYREEE (reference sequence). CDR3 length: 17 amino acids. Trimming at V came to 4 bases and at J to 4 bases, leaving 11 bases not matched to a gene. The CDR3 reads CASSGRDRGRRGTEAFF. DNA of the CDR3: TGTGCCAGCAGCGGCCGGGACAGGGGGCGTAGGGGCACTGAAGCTTTCTTT.

The rearrangement links TRBV7-9 to TRBJ1-1; TRBD1 matches at 10 bases. The CDR3 totals 16 residues. Germline V gene sequence: CDR1 SEHNR, CDR2 FQNEAQ (reference sequence). V lost 6 bases to trimming and J lost 2 bases; unmatched junction nucleotides: 9. This chain's CDR3 is CASSFPGTGDNTEAFF. CDR3 nucleotide sequence: TGTGCCAGCAGTTTCCCCGGGACAGGGGATAACACTGAAGCTTTCTTT.

The sample holds a few counts of this clone. The J gene is TRBJ2-5, the V gene TRBV28; tentatively, D is TRBD2 (5 bases). V gave up 2 bases and J gave up 2 bases, with 9 bases separating them. This CDR3 contains 14 residues. The V gene's germline CDR1 is MDHEN and CDR2 SYDVKM. The CDR3 here is CASSLDPGQETQYF. CDR3 sequence (DNA): TGTGCCAGCAGTTTAGACCCGGGACAAGAGACCCAGTACTTC. The whole variable domain, filled in from reference TRBV28 and TRBJ2-5, reads DVKVTQSSRYLVKRTGEKVFLECVQDMDHENMFWYRQDPGLGLRLIYFSYDVKMKEKGDIPEGYSVSREKKERFSLILESASTNQTSMYLCASSLDPGQETQYFGPGTRLLVL.

This clone was seen more than once but under ten times. This sequence joins TRBV19 and TRBJ1-1, with 7 bases that match TRBD1. Germline assignment: CDR1 LNHDA and CDR2 SQIVND (reference sequence). With 3 bases clipped from V and 0 bases from J, the junction kept 19 bases outside the gene matches. The CDR3 spans 20 residues. CDR3 sequence (DNA): TGTGCCAGTAGTATCACCTTCGCGGTCACAGGGGACAACGTGAACACTGAAGCTTTCTTT. This encodes CASSITFAVTGDNVNTEAFF. The variable domain in full, with the rest retrieved from reference TRBV19 and TRBJ1-1, is DGGITQSPKYLFRKEGQNVTLSCEQNLNHDAMYWYRQDPGQGLRLIYYSQIVNDFQKGDIAEGYSVSREKKESFPLTVTSAQKNPTAFYLCASSITFAVTGDNVNTEAFFGQGTRLTVV.

The CDR3 DNA reads as TGTGCCAGCAGTTCGCCTAACCTTTATAGCACAGATACGCAGTATTTT. It translates to CASSSPNLYSTDTQYF. The chain has TRBV27 and TRBJ2-3, with D unresolved. This CDR3 has 16 amino acids. CDR1 and CDR2 from the germline V gene are MNHEY and SMNVEV (reference sequence). Trimming stripped 4 bases from V and 0 bases from J, with 14 bases between.

There are a few counts of this clone. The V and J genes are TRBV5-1 and TRBJ2-3; TRBD1 matches 7 bases. Germline V CDR1 and CDR2: SGHRS, YFSETQ. V dropped 7 bases and J dropped 2; count of bases not matched to a gene: 4. The CDR3 has 13 residues. This CDR3 is CASRTGSTDTQYF. In DNA, the CDR3 is TGCGCCAGCCGGACAGGTTCCACAGATACGCAGTATTTT.

V and J are TRBV5-1 and TRBJ2-5; D is undetermined. Trimming removed 4 bases from V and 5 bases from J, with 9 bases in between. Germline V CDR1 and CDR2: SGHRS, YFSETQ. The CDR3 length is 12 residues. CDR3 DNA sequence: TGCGCCAGCAGCCGGCGTGGCGAGACCCAGTACTTC. Translated: CASSRRGETQYF.

This clone was observed a handful of times. The V gene is TRBV7-8, the J gene TRBJ1-3, with D maybe TRBD1 (5 bases). Trimming took 4 bases from V and 3 from J, leaving 16 bases between them. There are 16 residues in the CDR3. Looked up from germline, CDR1 is SGHVS and CDR2 is FQNEAQ. DNA for the CDR3: TGTGCCAGCAGCTCAACACCAGACAGACTTGGAAACACCATATATTTT. Translating it yields CASSSTPDRLGNTIYF.

The chain uses TRBV2 and TRBJ1-2, with TRBD1 matching 7 bases. Germline CDR1 is SNHLY and CDR2 is FYNNEI. V lost 3 bases, J lost 2 bases, and 3 bases stayed unmatched. This CDR3 has 14 residues. CDR3 nucleotide sequence: TGTGCCAGCAGTGAGCACAGGGGAAACTATGGCTACACCTTC. Amino acids: CASSEHRGNYGYTF.

The chain joins TRBV10-2 to TRBJ2-1; D remains unclear. The CDR3 extends over 15 amino acids. Germline lookup yields CDR1 WSHSY and CDR2 SAAADI. The ends were cut back, 3 bases at V and 4 bases at J, with 13 bases in the middle. The CDR3 is CASSEPSVEYNEQFF. CDR3 DNA sequence: TGCGCCAGCAGTGAACCGAGCGTTGAGTACAATGAGCAGTTCTTC.

This chain links TRBV27 with TRBJ2-7, with D unresolved. This CDR3 comprises 14 residues. In germline, CDR1 is MNHEY, CDR2 SMNVEV (reference sequence). V lost 4 bases and J lost 0, with 10 bases in between. The CDR3 nucleotides read TGTGCCAGCAGTTATCACGGTGTCTCCTACGAGCAGTACTTC. Translation: CASSYHGVSYEQYF.

The sample holds many counts of this clone. This rearrangement joins TRBV10-3 to TRBJ2-7, with 7 nucleotides matching TRBD1. CDR1 and CDR2 (germline): ENHRY, SYGVKD. J lost 3 bases, V lost 3 bases, and 11 bases had no gene match. The CDR3 is made up of 16 amino acids. The DNA for the CDR3 is TGTGCCATCAGTGACCCGACAGGGACGACCCACTACGAGCAGTACTTC. It encodes CAISDPTGTTHYEQYF.

The V and J genes are TRBV28 and TRBJ1-2, with 7 positions matching TRBD1. V gave up 4 bases and J gave up 3 bases; unmatched junction bases: 8. CDR3 length: 15 amino acids. The germline gives CDR1 MDHEN, CDR2 SYDVKM. The CDR3 reads CASSWITGADYGYTF. Here the CDR3 DNA reads TGTGCCAGCAGTTGGATTACAGGGGCGGACTATGGCTACACCTTC.